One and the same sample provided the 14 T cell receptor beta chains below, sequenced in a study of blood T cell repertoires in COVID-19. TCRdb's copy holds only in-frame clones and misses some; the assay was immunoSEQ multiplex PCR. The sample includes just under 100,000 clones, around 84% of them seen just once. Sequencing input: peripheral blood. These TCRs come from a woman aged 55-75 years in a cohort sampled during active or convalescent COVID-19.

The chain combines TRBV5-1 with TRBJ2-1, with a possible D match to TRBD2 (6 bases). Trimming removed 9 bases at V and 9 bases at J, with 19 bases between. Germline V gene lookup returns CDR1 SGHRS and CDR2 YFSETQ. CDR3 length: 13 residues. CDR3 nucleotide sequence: TGCGCCACCGGACGGGGGACGGAGTCTGAGCAGTTCTTC. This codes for CATGRGTESEQFF.

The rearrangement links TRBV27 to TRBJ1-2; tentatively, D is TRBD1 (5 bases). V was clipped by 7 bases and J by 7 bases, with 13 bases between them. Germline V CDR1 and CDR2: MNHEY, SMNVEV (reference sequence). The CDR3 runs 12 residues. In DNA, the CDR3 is TGTGCCAGCACTCCCGGGGGTATTGGCTACACCTTC. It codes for CASTPGGIGYTF.

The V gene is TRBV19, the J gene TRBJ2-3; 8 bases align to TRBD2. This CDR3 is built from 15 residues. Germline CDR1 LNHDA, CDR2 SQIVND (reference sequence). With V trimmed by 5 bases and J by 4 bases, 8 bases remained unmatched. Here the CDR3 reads CASSASGSTADTQYF. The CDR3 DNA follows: TGTGCCAGTAGTGCCAGCGGGAGTACGGCAGATACGCAGTATTTT.

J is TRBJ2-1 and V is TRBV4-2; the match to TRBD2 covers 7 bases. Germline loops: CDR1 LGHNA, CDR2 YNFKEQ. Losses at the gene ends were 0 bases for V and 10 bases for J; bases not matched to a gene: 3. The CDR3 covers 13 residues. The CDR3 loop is CASSQEWGGEQFF. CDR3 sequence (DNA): TGTGCCAGCAGCCAAGAGTGGGGGGGGGAGCAGTTCTTC.

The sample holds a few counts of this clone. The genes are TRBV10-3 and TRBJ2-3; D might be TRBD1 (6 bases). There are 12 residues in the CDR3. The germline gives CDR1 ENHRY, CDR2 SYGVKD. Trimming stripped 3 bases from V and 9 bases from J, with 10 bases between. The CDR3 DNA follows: TGTGCCATCAGTGAAAGACAGGACACGCAGTATTTT. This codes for CAISERQDTQYF.

The chain's CDR3 is CASSTTSENWYF. CDR3 bases: TGCGCCAGCAGCACTACTTCAGAGAACTGGTACTTC. The V call is TRBV5-1, the J call TRBJ2-7, with D uncertain. V gave up 4 bases and J gave up 12 bases, with 17 bases separating them. Germline V lookup: CDR1 SGHRS, CDR2 YFSETQ. CDR3 length: 12 amino acids.

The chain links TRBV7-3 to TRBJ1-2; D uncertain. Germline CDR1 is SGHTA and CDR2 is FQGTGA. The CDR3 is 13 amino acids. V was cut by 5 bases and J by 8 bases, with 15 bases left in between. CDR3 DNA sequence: TGTGCCAGCAGCCCGACGGGGAGCGCGGGCTACACCTTC. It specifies CASSPTGSAGYTF.

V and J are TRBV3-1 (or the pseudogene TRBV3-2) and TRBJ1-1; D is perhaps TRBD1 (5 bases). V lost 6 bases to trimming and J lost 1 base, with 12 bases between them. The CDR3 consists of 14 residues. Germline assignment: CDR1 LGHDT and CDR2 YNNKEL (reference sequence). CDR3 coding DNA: TGTGCCAGCAGGGTAGGGGTGGAGAACACTGAAGCTTTCTTT. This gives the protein CASRVGVENTEAFF.

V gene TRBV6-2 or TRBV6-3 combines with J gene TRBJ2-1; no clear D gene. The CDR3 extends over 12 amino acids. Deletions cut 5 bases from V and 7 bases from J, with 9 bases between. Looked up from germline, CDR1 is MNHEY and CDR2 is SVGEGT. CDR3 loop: CASSRMRNEQFF. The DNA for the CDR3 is TGTGCCAGCAGTCGAATGCGGAATGAGCAGTTCTTC.

The CDR3 DNA sequence: TGTGCCAGCAGCTGGGGACAGAGCCAATTCGGGGAGCTGTTTTTT. Its translation is CASSWGQSQFGELFF. This chain joins TRBV5-6 and TRBJ2-2; 7 nucleotides align to TRBD1. Germline CDR1 and CDR2: SGHDT and YYEEEE. V was clipped by 3 bases and J by 7 bases; unmatched bases: 9. The CDR3 consists of 15 residues.

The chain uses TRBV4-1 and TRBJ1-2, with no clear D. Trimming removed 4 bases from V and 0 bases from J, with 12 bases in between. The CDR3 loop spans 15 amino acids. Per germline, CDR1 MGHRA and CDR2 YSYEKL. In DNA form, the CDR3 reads TGCGCCAGCAGCCCCACCGGGAACTCTAACTATGGCTACACCTTC. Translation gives CASSPTGNSNYGYTF.

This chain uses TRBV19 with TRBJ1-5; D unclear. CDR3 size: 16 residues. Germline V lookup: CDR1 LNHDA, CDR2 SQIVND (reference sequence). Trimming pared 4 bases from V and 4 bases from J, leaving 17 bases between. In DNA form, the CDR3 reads TGTGCCAGTAGTAGGGCCAGTGGGAGGGTGAATCAGCCCCAGCATTTT. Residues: CASSRASGRVNQPQHF. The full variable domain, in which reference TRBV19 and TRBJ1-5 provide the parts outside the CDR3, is DGGITQSPKYLFRKEGQNVTLSCEQNLNHDAMYWYRQDPGQGLRLIYYSQIVNDFQKGDIAEGYSVSREKKESFPLTVTSAQKNPTAFYLCASSRASGRVNQPQHFGDGTRLSIL.

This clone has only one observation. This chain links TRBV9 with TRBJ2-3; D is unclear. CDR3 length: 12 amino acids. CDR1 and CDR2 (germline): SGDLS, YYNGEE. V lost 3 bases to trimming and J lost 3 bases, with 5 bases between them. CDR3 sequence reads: CASSAYTDTQYF. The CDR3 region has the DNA TGTGCCAGCAGCGCCTATACAGATACGCAGTATTTT.

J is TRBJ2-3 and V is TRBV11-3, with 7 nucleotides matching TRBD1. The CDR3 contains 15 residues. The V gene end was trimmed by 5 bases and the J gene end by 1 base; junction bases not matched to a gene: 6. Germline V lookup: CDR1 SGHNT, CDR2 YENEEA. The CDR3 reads CASSRRGQRTDTQYF. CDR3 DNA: TGTGCCAGCAGCCGAAGGGGACAGCGCACAGATACGCAGTATTTT.